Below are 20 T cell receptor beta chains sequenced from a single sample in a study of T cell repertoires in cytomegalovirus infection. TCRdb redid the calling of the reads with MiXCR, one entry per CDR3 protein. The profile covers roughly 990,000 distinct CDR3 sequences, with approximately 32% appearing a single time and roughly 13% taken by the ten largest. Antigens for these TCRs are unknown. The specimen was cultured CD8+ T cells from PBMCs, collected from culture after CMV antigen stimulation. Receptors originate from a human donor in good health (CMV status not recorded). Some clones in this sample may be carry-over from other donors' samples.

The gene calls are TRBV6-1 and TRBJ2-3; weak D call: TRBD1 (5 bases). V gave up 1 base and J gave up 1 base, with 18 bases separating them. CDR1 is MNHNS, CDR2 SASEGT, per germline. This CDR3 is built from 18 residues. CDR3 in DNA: TGTGCCAGCAGTGAAGGGAAAAACAGGCTTGGGCGCACAGATACGCAGTATTTT. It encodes CASSEGKNRLGRTDTQYF.

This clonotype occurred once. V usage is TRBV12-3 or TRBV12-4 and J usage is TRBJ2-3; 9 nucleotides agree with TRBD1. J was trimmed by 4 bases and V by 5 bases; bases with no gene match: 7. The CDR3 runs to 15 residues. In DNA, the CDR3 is TGTGCCAGCAGTAGAGGGGACAGGGAGGCAGATACGCAGTATTTT. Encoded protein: CASSRGDREADTQYF.

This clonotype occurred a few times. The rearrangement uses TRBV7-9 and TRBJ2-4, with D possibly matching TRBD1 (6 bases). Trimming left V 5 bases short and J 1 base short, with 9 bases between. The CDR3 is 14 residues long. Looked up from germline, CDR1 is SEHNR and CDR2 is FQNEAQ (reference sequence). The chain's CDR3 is CASSQDRAKNIQYF. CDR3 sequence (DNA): TGTGCCAGCAGCCAAGACAGGGCCAAAAACATTCAGTACTTC. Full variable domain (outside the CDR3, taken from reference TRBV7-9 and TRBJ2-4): DTGVSQNPRHKITKRGQNVTFRCDPISEHNRLYWYRQTLGQGPEFLTYFQNEAQLEKSRLLSDRFSAERPKGSFSTLEIQRTEQGDSAMYLCASSQDRAKNIQYFGAGTRLSVL.

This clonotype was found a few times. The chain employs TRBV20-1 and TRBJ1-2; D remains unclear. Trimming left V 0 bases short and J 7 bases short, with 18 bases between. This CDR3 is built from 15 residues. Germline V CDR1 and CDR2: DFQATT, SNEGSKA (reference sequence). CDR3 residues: CSARDLGFRSIGYTF. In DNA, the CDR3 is TGCAGTGCTAGAGATCTTGGGTTTCGGTCGATTGGCTACACCTTC.

In nucleotides, the CDR3 is TGTGCCAGCAGCCAAACGCCCGGACTAGCGGATTCAGATACGCAGTATTTT. Translation gives CASSQTPGLADSDTQYF. The V and J genes are TRBV14 and TRBJ2-3, with 10 bases fitting TRBD2. From germline, CDR1 is SGHDN and CDR2 FVKESK. The CDR3 runs 17 residues. The V and J ends lost 2 bases and 4 bases, in that order; junction bases with no gene match: 9.

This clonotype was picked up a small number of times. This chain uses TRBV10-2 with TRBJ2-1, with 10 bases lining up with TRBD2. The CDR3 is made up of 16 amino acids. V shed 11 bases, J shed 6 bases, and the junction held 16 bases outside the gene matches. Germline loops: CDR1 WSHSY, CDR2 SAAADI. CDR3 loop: CAVQTGTSVLGNEQFF. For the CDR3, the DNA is TGCGCCGTCCAAACCGGGACTAGCGTACTGGGCAATGAGCAGTTCTTC.

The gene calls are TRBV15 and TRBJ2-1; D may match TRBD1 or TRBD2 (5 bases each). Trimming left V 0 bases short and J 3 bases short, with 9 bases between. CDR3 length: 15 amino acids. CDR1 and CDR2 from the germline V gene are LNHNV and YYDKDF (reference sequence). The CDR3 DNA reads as TGTGCCACCAGCAGAGATATGGGGGACTACAATGAGCAGTTCTTC. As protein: CATSRDMGDYNEQFF.

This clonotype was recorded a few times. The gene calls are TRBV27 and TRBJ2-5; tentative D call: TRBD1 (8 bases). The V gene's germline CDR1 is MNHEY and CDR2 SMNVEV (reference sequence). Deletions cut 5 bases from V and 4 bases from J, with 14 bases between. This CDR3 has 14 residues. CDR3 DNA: TGTGCCAGCAGTACAAACAGGGGGGGAGAGACCCAGTACTTC. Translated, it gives CASSTNRGGETQYF.

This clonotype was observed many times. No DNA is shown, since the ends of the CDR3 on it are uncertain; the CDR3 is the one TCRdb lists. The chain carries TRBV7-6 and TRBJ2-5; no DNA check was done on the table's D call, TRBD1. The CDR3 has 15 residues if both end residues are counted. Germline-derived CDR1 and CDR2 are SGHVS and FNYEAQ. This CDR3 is CASSFGPGTQETQYF.

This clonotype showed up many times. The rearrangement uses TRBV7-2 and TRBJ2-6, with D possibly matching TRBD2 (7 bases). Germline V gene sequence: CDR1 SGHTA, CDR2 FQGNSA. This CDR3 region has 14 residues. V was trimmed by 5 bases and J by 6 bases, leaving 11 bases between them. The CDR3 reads CASSLGGAANVLTF. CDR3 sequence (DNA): TGTGCCAGCAGCCTAGGGGGGGCGGCCAACGTCCTGACTTTC.

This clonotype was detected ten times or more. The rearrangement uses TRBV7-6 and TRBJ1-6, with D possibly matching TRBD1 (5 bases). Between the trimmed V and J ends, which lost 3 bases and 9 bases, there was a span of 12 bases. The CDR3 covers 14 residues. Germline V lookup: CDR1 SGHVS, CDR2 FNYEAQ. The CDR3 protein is CASSLGELGSPLHF. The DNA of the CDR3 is TGTGCCAGCAGCTTGGGGGAACTGGGTTCACCCCTCCACTTT.

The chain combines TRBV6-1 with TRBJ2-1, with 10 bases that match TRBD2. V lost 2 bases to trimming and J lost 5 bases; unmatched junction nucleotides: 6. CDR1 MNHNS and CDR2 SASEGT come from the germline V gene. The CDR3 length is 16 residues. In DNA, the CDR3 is TGTGCCAGCAGTGAATATCTAGCGGGGGACCACAATGAGCAGTTCTTC. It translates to CASSEYLAGDHNEQFF.

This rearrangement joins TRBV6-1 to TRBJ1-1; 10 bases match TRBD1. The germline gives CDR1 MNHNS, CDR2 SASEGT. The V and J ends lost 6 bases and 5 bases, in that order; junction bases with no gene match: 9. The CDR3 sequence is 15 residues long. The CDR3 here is CASRPPTGGRTEAFF. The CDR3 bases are TGTGCCAGCAGGCCACCGACAGGGGGCCGGACTGAAGCTTTCTTT.

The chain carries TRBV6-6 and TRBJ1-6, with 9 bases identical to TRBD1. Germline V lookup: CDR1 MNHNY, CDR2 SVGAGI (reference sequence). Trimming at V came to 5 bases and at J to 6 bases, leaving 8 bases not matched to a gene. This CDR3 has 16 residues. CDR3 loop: CASSPQGALINSPLHF. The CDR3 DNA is TGTGCCAGCAGTCCACAGGGGGCCCTCATTAATTCACCCCTCCACTTT.

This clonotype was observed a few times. CDR3 DNA sequence: TGTGCCAGCAGTTTCGGACAATCGAACACCGGGGAGCTGTTTTTT. Amino acid sequence: CASSFGQSNTGELFF. The chain joins TRBV12-3 or TRBV12-4 to TRBJ2-2; a possible D gene is TRBD1 (5 bases). This CDR3 spans 15 amino acids. V was shortened by 3 bases and J by 0 bases, with 8 bases between the two germline ends.

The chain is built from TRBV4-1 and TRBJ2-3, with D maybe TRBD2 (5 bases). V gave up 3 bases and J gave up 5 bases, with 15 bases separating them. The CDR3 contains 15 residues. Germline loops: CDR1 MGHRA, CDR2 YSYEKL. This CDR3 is CASSQQRRGGDTQYF. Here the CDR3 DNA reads TGCGCCAGCAGCCAGCAAAGACGAGGAGGAGATACGCAGTATTTT.

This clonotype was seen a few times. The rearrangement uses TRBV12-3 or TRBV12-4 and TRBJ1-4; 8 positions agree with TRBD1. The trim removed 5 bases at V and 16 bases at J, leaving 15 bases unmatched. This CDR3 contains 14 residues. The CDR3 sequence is CASSPAGQAKERFF. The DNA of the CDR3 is TGTGCCAGCAGTCCCGCGGGACAGGCCAAAGAAAGGTTTTTT.

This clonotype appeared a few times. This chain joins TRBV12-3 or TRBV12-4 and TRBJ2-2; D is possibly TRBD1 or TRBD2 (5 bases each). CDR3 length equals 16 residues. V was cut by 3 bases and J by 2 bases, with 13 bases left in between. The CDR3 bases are TGTGCCAGCAGTTTGCCCGGGGCCTTCAACACCGGGGAGCTGTTTTTT. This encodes CASSLPGAFNTGELFF.

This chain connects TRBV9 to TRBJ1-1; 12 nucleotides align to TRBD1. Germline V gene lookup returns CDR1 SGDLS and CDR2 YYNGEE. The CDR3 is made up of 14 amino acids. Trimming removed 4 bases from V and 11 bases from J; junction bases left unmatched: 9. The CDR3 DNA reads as TGTGCCAGCAGCCCGCGACCGGGACAGGGGGCCGCTTTCTTT. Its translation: CASSPRPGQGAAFF.

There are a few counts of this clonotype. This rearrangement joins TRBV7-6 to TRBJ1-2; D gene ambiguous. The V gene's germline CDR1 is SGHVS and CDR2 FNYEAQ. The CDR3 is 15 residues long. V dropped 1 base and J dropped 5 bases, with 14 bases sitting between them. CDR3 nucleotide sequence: TGTGCCAGCAGCTTAGATAACAGCCGGCGTTATGGCTACACCTTC. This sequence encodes CASSLDNSRRYGYTF.